This T cell receptor (beta chain) was captured by sequencing in a study of blood T cell repertoires in COVID-19. TCRdb's copy holds only in-frame clones and misses some; the assay was immunoSEQ multiplex PCR. Of under 250,000 clones in the sample, roughly 82% are singletons; the top ten hold about 13%. The sample holds one count of this clone. The CDR3 covers 14 residues. Germline V gene sequence: CDR1 MNHEY, CDR2 SVGAGI. V gave up 4 bases and J gave up 4 bases; unmatched junction bases: 2. The TCR was taken from a human donor in a cohort sampled during active COVID-19. Sequencing was carried out using peripheral blood. The chain recombines TRBV6-5 with TRBJ1-5; 9 positions agree with TRBD1. The CDR3 loop reads CASSLGTGNQPQHF. The CDR3, as DNA: TGTGCCAGCAGTTTAGGGACAGGGAATCAGCCCCAGCATTTT.